Listed here is a single TCR beta chain. This record belongs to a study of cytomegalovirus exposure and HLA in healthy donors. It was with 60 Vbeta and 13 Jbeta primers that the PCR ran. The repertoire was sequenced with immunoSEQ multiplex PCR; TCRdb's copy has only in-frame clones and lacks some. The table for this sample gives 100,000 to 150,000 clones. V dropped 4 bases and J dropped 2; count of bases not matched to a gene: 6. The V gene's germline CDR1 is SQVTM and CDR2 ANQGSEA. CDR3 length: 14 amino acids. The rearrangement uses TRBV29-1 and TRBJ2-7; 9 bases match TRBD2. The sample was PBMCs. This TCR came from a man younger than 35 in good health and CMV-seronegative. CDR3 DNA: TGCAGCGTTGTACGCGGGAGGGCCCCCTACGAGCAGTACTTC. It translates to CSVVRGRAPYEQYF.